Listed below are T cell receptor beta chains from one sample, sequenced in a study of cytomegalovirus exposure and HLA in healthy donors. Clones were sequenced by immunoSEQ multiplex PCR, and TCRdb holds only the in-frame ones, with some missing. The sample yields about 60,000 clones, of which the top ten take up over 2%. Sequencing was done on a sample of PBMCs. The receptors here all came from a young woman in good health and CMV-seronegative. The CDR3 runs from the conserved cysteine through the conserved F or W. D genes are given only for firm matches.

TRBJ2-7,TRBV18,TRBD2,CASSGGGPSYEQYF,TGTGCCAGCTCAGGGGGGGGACCCTCCTACGAGCAGTACTTC
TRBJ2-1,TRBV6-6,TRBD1,CASSLTGVYNEQFF,TGTGCCAGCAGTTTAACAGGGGTGTACAATGAGCAGTTCTTC
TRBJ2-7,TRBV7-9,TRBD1,CASSLDELGDRGDEQYF,TGTGCCAGCAGTTTAGACGAGCTAGGGGACAGGGGAGACGAGCAGTACTTC
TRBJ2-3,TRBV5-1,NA,CASMNPQGTDTQYF,TGCGCCAGCATGAATCCCCAGGGCACAGATACGCAGTATTTT
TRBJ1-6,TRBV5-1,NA,CASSPRGGLENSPLHF,TGCGCCAGCAGCCCTAGGGGGGGGCTGGAGAATTCACCCCTCCACTTT
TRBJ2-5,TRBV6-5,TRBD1,CASSAGTGDRTQYF,TGTGCCAGCAGTGCCGGGACAGGGGACAGGACCCAGTACTTC
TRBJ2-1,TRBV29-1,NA,CSVYRPGLANEQFF,TGCAGCGTTTACCGCCCGGGACTCGCTAATGAGCAGTTCTTC
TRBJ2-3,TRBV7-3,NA,CASSPAGSFPDTQYF,TGTGCCAGCAGCCCGGCCGGGAGTTTCCCAGATACGCAGTATTTT
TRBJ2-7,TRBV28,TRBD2,CASRPLSGTDPYEQYF,TGTGCCAGCAGACCCCTGAGCGGGACTGACCCCTACGAGCAGTACTTC
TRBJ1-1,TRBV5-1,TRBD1,CASSRDRDRASRVAEAFF,TGCGCCAGCAGCCGAGACCGGGACAGGGCGTCCCGAGTGGCTGAAGCTTTCTTT
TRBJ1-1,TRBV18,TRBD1,CASSPRTGGLNTEAFF,TGTGCCAGCTCACCAAGGACAGGGGGCTTGAACACTGAAGCTTTCTTT
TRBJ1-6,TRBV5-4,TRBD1,CASSSTGGGNSPLHF,TGTGCCAGCAGCTCGACAGGGGGCGGTAATTCACCCCTCCACTTT
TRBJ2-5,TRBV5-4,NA,CASSFPSGVDGETQYF,TGTGCCAGCAGCTTCCCTTCGGGGGTGGACGGAGAGACCCAGTACTTC
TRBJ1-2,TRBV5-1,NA,CASNLNPTAFNYGYTF,TGCGCCAGCAACCTAAACCCGACAGCGTTCAACTATGGCTACACCTTC
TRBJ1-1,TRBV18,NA,CASSPPSFQVAEAFF,TGTGCCAGCTCACCACCTTCATTCCAGGTCGCTGAAGCTTTCTTT
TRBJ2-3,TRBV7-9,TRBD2,CASSPTKSGDDTQYF,TGTGCCAGCAGCCCCACAAAGAGCGGGGATGATACGCAGTATTTT
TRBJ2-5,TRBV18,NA,CASSPLETQYF,TGTGCCAGCTCACCCCTAGAGACCCAGTACTTC
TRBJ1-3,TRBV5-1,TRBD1,CASSLQGASGNTIYF,TGCGCCAGCAGCTTACAGGGGGCGTCTGGAAACACCATATATTTT
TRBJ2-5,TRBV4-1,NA,CASSEGKEWWETQYF,TGCGCCAGCAGCGAGGGAAAGGAGTGGTGGGAGACCCAGTACTTC
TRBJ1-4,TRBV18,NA,CASSPGVSDEKLFF,TGTGCCAGCTCCCCGGGGGTATCAGATGAAAAACTGTTTTTT
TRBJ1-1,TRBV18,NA,CASSPAVNTEAFF,TGTGCCAGCTCACCGGCGGTGAACACTGAAGCTTTCTTT
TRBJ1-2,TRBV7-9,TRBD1,CASSIIGGAGNYGYTF,TGTGCCAGCAGCATTATAGGGGGCGCGGGTAACTATGGCTACACCTTC
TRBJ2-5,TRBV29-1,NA,CSANRGIQETQYF,TGCAGCGCAAATCGGGGGATCCAAGAGACCCAGTACTTC
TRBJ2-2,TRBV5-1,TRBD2,CASSLEGTSATGELFF,TGCGCCAGCAGCTTGGAAGGGACTAGCGCCACCGGGGAGCTGTTTTTT
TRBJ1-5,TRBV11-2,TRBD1,CASSTPDRAGVKSNQPQHF,TGTGCCAGCAGCACCCCCGACAGGGCAGGGGTGAAGAGCAATCAGCCCCAGCATTTT
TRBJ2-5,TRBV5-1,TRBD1,CASSSTTGDQETQYF,TGCGCCAGCAGCTCAACAACAGGGGACCAAGAGACCCAGTACTTC